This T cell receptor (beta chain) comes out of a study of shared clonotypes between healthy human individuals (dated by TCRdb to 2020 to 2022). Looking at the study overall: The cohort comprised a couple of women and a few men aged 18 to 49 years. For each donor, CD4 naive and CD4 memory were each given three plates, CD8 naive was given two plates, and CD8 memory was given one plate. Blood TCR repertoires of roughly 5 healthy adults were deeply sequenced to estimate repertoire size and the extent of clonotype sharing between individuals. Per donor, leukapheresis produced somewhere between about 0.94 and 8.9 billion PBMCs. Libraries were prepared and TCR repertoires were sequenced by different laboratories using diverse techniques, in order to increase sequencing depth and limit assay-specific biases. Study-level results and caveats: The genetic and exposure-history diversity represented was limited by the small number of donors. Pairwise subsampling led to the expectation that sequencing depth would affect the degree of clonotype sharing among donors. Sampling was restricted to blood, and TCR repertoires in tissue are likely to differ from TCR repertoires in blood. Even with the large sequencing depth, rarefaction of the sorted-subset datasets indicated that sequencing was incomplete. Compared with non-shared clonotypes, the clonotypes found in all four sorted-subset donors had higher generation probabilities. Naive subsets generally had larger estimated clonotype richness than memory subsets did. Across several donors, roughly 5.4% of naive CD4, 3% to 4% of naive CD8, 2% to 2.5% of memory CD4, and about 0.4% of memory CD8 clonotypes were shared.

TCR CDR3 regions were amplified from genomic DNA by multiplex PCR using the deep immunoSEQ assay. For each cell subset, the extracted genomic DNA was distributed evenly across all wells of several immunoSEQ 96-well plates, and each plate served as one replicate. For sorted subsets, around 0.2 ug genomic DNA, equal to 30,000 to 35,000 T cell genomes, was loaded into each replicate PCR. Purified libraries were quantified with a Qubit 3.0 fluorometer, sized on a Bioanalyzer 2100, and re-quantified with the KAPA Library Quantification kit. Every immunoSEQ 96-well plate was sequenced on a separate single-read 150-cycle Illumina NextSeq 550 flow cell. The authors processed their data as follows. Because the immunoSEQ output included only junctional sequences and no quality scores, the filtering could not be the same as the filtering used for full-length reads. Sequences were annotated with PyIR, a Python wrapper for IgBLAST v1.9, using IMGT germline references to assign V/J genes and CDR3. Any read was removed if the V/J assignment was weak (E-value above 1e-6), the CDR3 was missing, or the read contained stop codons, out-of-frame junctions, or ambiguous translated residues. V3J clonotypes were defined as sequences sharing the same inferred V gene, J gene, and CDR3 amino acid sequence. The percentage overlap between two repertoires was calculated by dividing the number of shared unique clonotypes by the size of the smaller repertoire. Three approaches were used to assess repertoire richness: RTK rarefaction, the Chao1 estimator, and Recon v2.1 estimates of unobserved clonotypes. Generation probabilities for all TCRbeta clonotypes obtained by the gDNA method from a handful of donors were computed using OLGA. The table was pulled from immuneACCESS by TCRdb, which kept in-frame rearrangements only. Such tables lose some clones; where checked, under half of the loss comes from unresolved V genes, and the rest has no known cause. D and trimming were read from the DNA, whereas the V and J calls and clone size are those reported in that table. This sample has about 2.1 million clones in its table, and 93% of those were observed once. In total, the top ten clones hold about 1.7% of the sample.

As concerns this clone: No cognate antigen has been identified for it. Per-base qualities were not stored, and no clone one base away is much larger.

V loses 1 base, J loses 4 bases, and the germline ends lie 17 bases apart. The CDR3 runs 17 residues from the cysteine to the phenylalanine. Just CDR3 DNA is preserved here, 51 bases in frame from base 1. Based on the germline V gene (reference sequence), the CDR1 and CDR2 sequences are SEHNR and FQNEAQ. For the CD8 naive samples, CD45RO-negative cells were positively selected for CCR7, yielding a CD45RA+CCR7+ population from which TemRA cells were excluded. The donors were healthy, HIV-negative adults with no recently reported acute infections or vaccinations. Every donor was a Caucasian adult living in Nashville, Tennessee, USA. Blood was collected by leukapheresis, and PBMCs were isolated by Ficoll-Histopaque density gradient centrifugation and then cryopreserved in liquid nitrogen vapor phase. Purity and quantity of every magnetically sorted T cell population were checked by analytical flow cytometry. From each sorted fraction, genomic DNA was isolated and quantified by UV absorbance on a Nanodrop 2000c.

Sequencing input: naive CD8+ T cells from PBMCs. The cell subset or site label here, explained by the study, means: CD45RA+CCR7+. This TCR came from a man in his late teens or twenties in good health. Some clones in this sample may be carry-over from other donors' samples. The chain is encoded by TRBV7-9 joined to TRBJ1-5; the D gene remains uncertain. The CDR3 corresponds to CASSLDPPTGSNQPQHF. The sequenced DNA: TGTGCCAGCAGCTTAGACCCTCCGACGGGGTCAAATCAGCCCCAGCATTTT.